This T cell receptor beta chain was documented in a study of a mutant IDH1 vaccine in newly diagnosed glioma. On the study more broadly: Radiotherapy, temozolomide, or both had been given previously, and both were given to most.

Generated by immunoSEQ multiplex PCR, the TCRdb table keeps only in-frame clones and is missing some. This sample carries over 50,000 clones, over 75% of them seen once, and the ten largest clones take over 4%. Of note for this clone: Its target is not known.

V dropped 8 bases and J dropped 1 base, with 12 bases sitting between them. The CDR3 is 13 amino acids. CDR1 and CDR2 from the germline V gene are MNHEY and SMNVEV (reference sequence). Time point indicated: week 47, end of study. One vaccine dose held 300 ug of mutant IDH1 20-mer peptide and came with topical imiquimod. The source of this sequence is a middle-aged woman with glioma. Some clones in this sample may be carry-over from other donors' samples. The specimen was PBMCs, collected from a glioma patient whose treatment included an IDH1 peptide vaccine. The rearrangement uses TRBV27 and TRBJ2-7; D remains ambiguous. CDR3 sequence reads: CASRLGGSYEQYF. The CDR3 bases are TGTGCCAGCCGCCTTGGTGGATCCTACGAGCAGTACTTC.